The text below deals with one T cell receptor (beta chain). Its antigen is unknown. The sample holds no much larger clone one base away, and base qualities are not on file. These data are taken from a study (dated by TCRdb to 2015 to 2016). Receptor amplification or capture employed RT-PCR. Sequencing took place on an Illumina MiSeq. TCRdb trimmed public reads at Q25 via fastp, called clones via MiXCR and kept in-frame beta chains. Rows are unified per CDR3 protein, each entry keeping the most common DNA and genes. The sample contains about 680,000 distinct CDR3 sequences, more than 13% of them found a single time. The ten largest clones add up to around 3.3% of the sample. Sequencing was carried out using memory CD4+ T cells from blood. This receptor was identified in a female donor in good health, serving as a healthy control.

At the DNA level, the sequence is TGTGCCAGCAGTAGGGGGACAGGGACTATAACGGGCACAGATACGCAGTATTTT. It translates to CASSRGTGTITGTDTQYF. The rearranged chain carries TRBV6-5 and TRBJ2-3, with 9 junctional bases fitting TRBD1. CDR1 MNHEY and CDR2 SVGAGI were looked up in the germline V gene. V lost 5 bases and J lost 1 base, and the count of bases not matched to a germline gene is 13. Counted from cysteine to phenylalanine, this CDR3 has 18 amino acids. Only the CDR3 DNA stays, 54 bases, in frame from base 1.